This TCR beta chain was identified in a study of T-cell memory formation after mild COVID-19 listed by TCRdb under 2021. About the study as a whole: TCR sequence clusters from the two donors were largely donor specific. In a couple of donors, T-cell clones that expanded and contracted after mild COVID-19 were followed by sequencing TCRalpha and TCRbeta repertoires longitudinally. Two young, previously healthy adult volunteers made up the cohort, one male and one female.

Remarks on this clonotype: Its target antigen remains unknown. No per-base quality is available; no much larger clone lies one base away.

At the junction V is shortened by 5 bases and J by 1 base, with 17 bases in between. CDR1 DFQATT and CDR2 SNEGSKA were looked up in the germline V gene (reference sequence). The cysteine opens and the phenylalanine closes a CDR3 of 15 amino acids. The entry retains the CDR3 DNA only, 45 bases that are in frame from base 1. Ficoll-Paque density gradient centrifugation was the method used to isolate PBMCs. The data were produced on an Illumina NovaSeq 6000. TCRalpha and TCRbeta cDNA libraries were built by 5'RACE with constant-segment primers, adding sample barcodes and unique molecular identifiers. Trizol reagent was used to extract RNA from every sample. Amplification of the libraries took two PCR steps, and the second step added a second sample barcode plus Illumina TruSeq adapters. Sequencing of libraries was performed on an Illumina NovaSeq with 2 x 150 bp paired-end reads. As for the authors' bioinformatics: Demultiplexing of reads and collapsing into UMI-guided consensus sequences were performed with migec v1.2.7. Using mixcr v2.1.11, the UMI consensuses were aligned to TRA and TRB V and J templates and assembled into clonotypes. A clonotype was counted as expanded or contracted only when both edgeR and NoisET called the clonotype significant, with the noise models trained on biological replicates. For edgeR calls, a false discovery rate-adjusted p below 0.01 and a log2 fold-change threshold of 1 were applied. PCA with hierarchical clustering of max-normalized trajectories of the 1000 most abundant clonotypes was used as exploratory dynamics analysis. Separately sequenced CD4+ and CD8+ repertoires were used to assign the CD4 or CD8 phenotype of responding clones. Using fastp trimming at Q25 and MiXCR clonotype assembly, TCRdb reanalyzed the public sequencing data and kept in-frame beta chains. Each record represents a unique CDR3 protein, reported with the most common genes and DNA among its rows. V and J calls and clone size were set by TCRdb, not the authors. This sample comprises over 500,000 distinct CDR3 sequences, roughly 17% of them detected only once. In total, the top ten clones hold 8.1% of the sample.

Study-wide conclusions, independent of this receptor: Some responding clones were detected in pre-infection memory, suggesting pre-existing cross-reactive memory T cells joined the SARS-CoV-2 response. Only two mild cases were covered by the study, and larger cohorts that include severe cases with pre-infection samples were considered necessary. Contracting CD4+ clones turned up mainly in the CM and EM memory subsets, whereas EMRA was where CD8+ clones were enriched. Whether the second-wave clones peaking on day 37 were SARS-CoV-2 specific was not confirmed. Balanced CD4/CD8 phenotypes were observed for clones contracting from day 15 to 85, whereas a bias towards CD4+ was observed for a second wave of clones expanding from day 15 to 37.

The sample taken for sequencing was PBMCs or a T cell subset sorted from them (not recorded which). The sequence was obtained from an adult woman who had mild COVID-19 (a few samples of this study predate the infection). The sample titles of this study are shuffled in the database, so cell type and time point are left out; the donor was told from shared clones. The chain was built from TRBV20-1 and TRBJ1-1, with the D gene call left open. The CDR3 protein: CSAPQRVAGNTEAFF. Here is the DNA: TGCAGTGCTCCACAGCGGGTGGCGGGGAACACTGAAGCTTTCTTT.